This T cell receptor beta chain was sequenced for a study of blood T cells in healthy people across ages. Study in general: T cells yielded about one barcoded beta molecule per two cells through template switching.

About this clonotype itself: Its antigen is currently unknown.

The CDR3 is 16 residues long. Germline values: CDR1 LNHNV, CDR2 YYDKDF (reference sequence). The ends lost 3 bases at V and 2 bases at J; junction bases unmatched: 6. Using a J-beta primer mix together with a sample-barcoded 5' primer, a second PCR was run for roughly 6 to 12 cycles. Every cDNA molecule carried a tag from a template-switch adaptor bearing 12 random nucleotides. TCRdb re-called the 5' RACE reads through MiXCR, storing one row per CDR3 protein. The sample comprises approximately 1,000,000 distinct CDR3 sequences, 30% to 40% of which are singletons, and roughly 13% rests with the top ten. General observations from the study: Comparison with aged donors showed that long-lived donors had more naive CD4+ cells and higher diversity.

The clonotype was recovered from a man between 18 and 29 years old in good health. The material sequenced was blood. V usage is TRBV15 and J usage is TRBJ2-3, with 9 nucleotides matching TRBD2. CDR3 amino acids: CATSRTSGHITDTQYF. The DNA of the CDR3 is TGTGCCACCAGCAGGACTAGCGGCCATATCACAGATACGCAGTATTTT.